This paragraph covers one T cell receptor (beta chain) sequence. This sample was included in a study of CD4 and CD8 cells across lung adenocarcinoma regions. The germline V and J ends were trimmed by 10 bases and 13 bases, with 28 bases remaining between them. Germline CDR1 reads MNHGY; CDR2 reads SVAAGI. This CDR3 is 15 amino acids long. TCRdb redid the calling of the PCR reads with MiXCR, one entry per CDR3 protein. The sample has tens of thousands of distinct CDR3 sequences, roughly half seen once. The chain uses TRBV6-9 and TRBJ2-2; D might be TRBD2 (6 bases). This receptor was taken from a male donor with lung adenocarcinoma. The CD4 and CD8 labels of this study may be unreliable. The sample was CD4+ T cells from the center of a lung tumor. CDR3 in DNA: TGTGCCATGGGACTCCAGTCCGGGAGTACCGGGACGCTGTTTTTT. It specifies CAMGLQSGSTGTLFF.